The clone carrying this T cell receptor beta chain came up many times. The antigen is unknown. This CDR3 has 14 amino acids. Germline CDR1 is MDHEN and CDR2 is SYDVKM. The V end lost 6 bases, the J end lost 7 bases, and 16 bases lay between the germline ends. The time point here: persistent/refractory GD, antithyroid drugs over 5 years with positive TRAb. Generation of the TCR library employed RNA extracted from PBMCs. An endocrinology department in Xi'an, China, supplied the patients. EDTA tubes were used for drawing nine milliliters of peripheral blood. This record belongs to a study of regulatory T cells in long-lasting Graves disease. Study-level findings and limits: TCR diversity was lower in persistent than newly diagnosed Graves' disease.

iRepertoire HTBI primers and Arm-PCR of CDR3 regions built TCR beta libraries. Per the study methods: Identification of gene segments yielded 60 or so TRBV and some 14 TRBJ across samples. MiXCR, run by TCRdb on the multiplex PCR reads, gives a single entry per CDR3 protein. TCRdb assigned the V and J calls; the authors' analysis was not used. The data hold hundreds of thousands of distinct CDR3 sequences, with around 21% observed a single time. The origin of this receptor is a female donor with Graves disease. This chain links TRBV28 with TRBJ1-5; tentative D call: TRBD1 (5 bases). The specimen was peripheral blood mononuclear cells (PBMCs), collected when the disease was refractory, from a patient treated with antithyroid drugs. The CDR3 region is CASRRDRSPQPQHF. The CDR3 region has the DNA TGTGCCAGCAGGAGGGACCGAAGCCCGCAGCCCCAGCATTTT. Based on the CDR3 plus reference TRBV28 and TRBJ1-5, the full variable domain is DVKVTQSSRYLVKRTGEKVFLECVQDMDHENMFWYRQDPGLGLRLIYFSYDVKMKEKGDIPEGYSVSREKKERFSLILESASTNQTSMYLCASRRDRSPQPQHFGDGTRLSIL.